The entry that follows covers one T cell receptor beta chain sequence. CDR3 length: 19 residues. This specimen belongs to a study of T cell clonotyping in hematopoietic cell transplantation. Time point specified: recipient sample about 28 days before transplant, after cytoreduction. Here immunoSEQ multiplex PCR was the method, and the copy in TCRdb shows in-frame clones only, minus some. This table holds 25,000 to 30,000 clones, 82% found once. Specimen: peripheral blood mononuclear cells, collected before stem cell transplant. The chain combines TRBV1 with TRBJ2-3; TRBD2, the table's D call, was not compared with the DNA. TRBV1 is shown as a pseudogene. This clonotype was sampled from a man in his forties with acute myeloid leukemia. Some clones in this sample may be carry-over from other donors' samples. CDR3 in DNA: TGCACCAGCAGCCAACCGGGACTAGCGGGGGGGTCGTGCACAGATACGCAGTATTTT. Its protein product is CTSSQPGLAGGSCTDTQYF.